These 26 T cell receptor beta chains originate from one sample sequenced in a study of technical replicates of blood from a few donors. Repertoires were generated with immunoSEQ multiplex PCR, while TCRdb's copy carries only in-frame clones and drops some. Of 50,000 to 70,000 clones in the sample, approximately 90% were seen once. Sequencing was performed on PBMCs. These TCRs come from a human donor in good health. Some clones in this sample may be carry-over from other donors' samples.

This clone was detected only once. V gene TRBV7-9 combines with J gene TRBJ2-5; a weak D match, TRBD1 (5 bases). Trimming pared 2 bases from V and 2 bases from J, leaving 12 bases between. There are 15 residues in the CDR3. Germline lookup yields CDR1 SEHNR and CDR2 FQNEAQ (reference sequence). The CDR3 coding sequence is TGTGCCAGCAGCTTAATGGGGCCCGGTCAAGAGACCCAGTACTTC. Protein: CASSLMGPGQETQYF. Full variable domain (rest looked up from reference TRBV7-9 and TRBJ2-5): DTGVSQNPRHKITKRGQNVTFRCDPISEHNRLYWYRQTLGQGPEFLTYFQNEAQLEKSRLLSDRFSAERPKGSFSTLEIQRTEQGDSAMYLCASSLMGPGQETQYFGPGTRLLVL.

The V and J genes are TRBV7-9 and TRBJ2-5, with a tentative D call TRBD2 (6 bases). CDR1 is SEHNR and CDR2 is FQNEAQ in the germline V gene (reference sequence). V lost 5 bases and J lost 3, with 19 bases in between. The CDR3 is 16 residues long. The CDR3 loop reads CASSPGTSSIKETQYF. In DNA form, the CDR3 reads TGTGCCAGCAGCCCTGGGACTTCCTCAATAAAAGAGACCCAGTACTTC.

The V call is TRBV7-2, the J call TRBJ2-4; 7 positions agree with TRBD2. This CDR3 is built from 15 residues. Germline values: CDR1 SGHTA, CDR2 FQGNSA. J lost 0 bases, V lost 3 bases, and 2 bases had no gene match. The CDR3 is CASSFGGRAKNIQYF. Here the CDR3 DNA reads TGTGCCAGCAGCTTCGGCGGGAGAGCCAAAAACATTCAGTACTTC.

This chain uses TRBV5-1 with TRBJ2-5; 10 positions agree with TRBD2. The CDR3 has 16 amino acids. The ends lost 5 bases at V and 0 bases at J; junction bases unmatched: 7. Per the germline V gene, CDR1 is SGHRS and CDR2 is YFSETQ. The CDR3 sequence is CASREELAGYQETQYF. The CDR3 bases are TGCGCCAGCAGGGAAGAACTAGCGGGGTACCAAGAGACCCAGTACTTC.

This sequence joins TRBV11-2 and TRBJ2-5; TRBD1 matches 7 bases. V dropped 5 bases and J dropped 5; count of bases not matched to a gene: 14. Per germline, CDR1 SGHAT and CDR2 FQNNGV. This CDR3 is built from 16 residues. CDR3 nucleotide sequence: TGTGCCAGCAGCCCCCGCGTGAGGGGGCTGGGGGAGACCCAGTACTTC. This gives the protein CASSPRVRGLGETQYF.

The CDR3 is CASSLGRTSGGHTQYF. The CDR3 nucleotides are TGTGCCAGCAGCTTAGGAAGGACTAGCGGGGGTCATACGCAGTATTTT. This chain connects TRBV7-9 to TRBJ2-3; TRBD2 agrees at 13 bases. The germline gives CDR1 SEHNR, CDR2 FQNEAQ (reference sequence). The CDR3 covers 16 residues. V trimming: 1 base; J trimming: 7 bases; junction bases outside the gene matches: 5.

This chain links TRBV29-1 with TRBJ2-1; D gene uncertain. The length of the CDR3 is 12 residues. CDR1 and CDR2 from the germline V gene are SQVTM and ANQGSEA. V was shortened by 4 bases and J by 9 bases, with 13 bases between the two germline ends. For the CDR3, the DNA is TGCAGCGTTGTTACCTTGAATAGTGAGCAGTTCTTC. Translated: CSVVTLNSEQFF.

The rearrangement links TRBV6-5 to TRBJ1-1; TRBD1 matches 10 bases. Germline-derived CDR1 and CDR2 are MNHEY and SVGAGI. The ends lost 2 bases at V and 7 bases at J; junction bases unmatched: 4. This CDR3 contains 14 residues. CDR3 in DNA: TGTGCCAGCAGTTACCGGGACAGGGGTAGTGAAGCTTTCTTT. Protein product: CASSYRDRGSEAFF.

V is TRBV18 and J is TRBJ2-4; a possible D gene is TRBD2 (6 bases). The CDR3 runs 15 residues. V lost 3 bases, J lost 1 base, and 10 bases lay in between. From germline, CDR1 is KGHSH and CDR2 LQKENI. CDR3 in amino acids: CASSPKDYAKNIQYF. The CDR3 region has the DNA TGTGCCAGCTCACCCAAGGACTACGCCAAAAACATTCAGTACTTC.

The J gene is TRBJ2-3, the V gene TRBV2, with D perhaps matching TRBD2 (5 bases). The CDR3 contains 14 residues. The ends were cut back, 0 bases at V and 6 bases at J, with 10 bases in the middle. The germline gives CDR1 SNHLY, CDR2 FYNNEI. The CDR3 reads CASSEAAAPDTQYF. The CDR3 nucleotides are TGTGCCAGCAGTGAAGCAGCGGCCCCCGATACGCAGTATTTT.

The rearrangement links TRBV18 to TRBJ2-2; the match to TRBD1 covers 9 bases. Losses at the gene ends were 4 bases for V and 1 base for J; bases not matched to a gene: 4. The CDR3 is 16 residues long. CDR1 KGHSH and CDR2 LQKENI come from the germline V gene. CDR3 nucleotides: TGTGCCAGCTCACTAAAGGGACAGGGGAACACCGGGGAGCTGTTTTTT. Its protein product is CASSLKGQGNTGELFF.

This clone was counted between two and nine times. The J gene is TRBJ1-1, the V gene TRBV5-1; TRBD1 is a possible D gene (5 bases). The CDR3 has 17 amino acids. The V and J ends lost 0 bases and 6 bases respectively, with 21 bases between them. Germline lookup yields CDR1 SGHRS and CDR2 YFSETQ. The CDR3 loop reads CASSLVLTGGAQSEAFF. The CDR3 region has the DNA TGCGCCAGCAGCTTGGTCCTTACTGGTGGGGCTCAGTCTGAAGCTTTCTTT.

The V and J genes are TRBV6-1 and TRBJ1-5, with 8 bases aligning to TRBD1. The CDR3 is 14 residues long. Trimming at V came to 2 bases and at J to 5 bases, leaving 2 bases not matched to a gene. Germline V gives CDR1 MNHNS, CDR2 SASEGT. The CDR3 reads CASSEQGAHQPQHF. For the CDR3, the DNA is TGTGCCAGCAGTGAACAGGGGGCGCATCAGCCCCAGCATTTT.

The rearrangement links TRBV29-1 to TRBJ2-1; 10 bases map to TRBD2. Germline V gene data show CDR1 as SQVTM and CDR2 as ANQGSEA. This CDR3 is built from 17 residues. J was trimmed by 0 bases and V by 5 bases; bases with no gene match: 10. Here the CDR3 DNA reads TGCAGCGTTCGACCCCCCTTAGCGGGAGGCTCCTACAATGAGCAGTTCTTC. Translated, it gives CSVRPPLAGGSYNEQFF.

This clone was picked up a small number of times. The V call is TRBV9, the J call TRBJ2-1; D is undetermined. Trimming pared 0 bases from V and 6 bases from J, leaving 7 bases between. The CDR3 spans 13 residues. Germline V gene data show CDR1 as SGDLS and CDR2 as YYNGEE. In DNA, the CDR3 is TGTGCCAGCAGCGTAGATAAATCCAATGAGCAGTTCTTC. Translated: CASSVDKSNEQFF. The full variable domain, its missing parts supplied by reference TRBV9 and TRBJ2-1, is DSGVTQTPKHLITATGQRVTLRCSPRSGDLSVYWYQQSLDQGLQFLIQYYNGEERAKGNILERFSAQQFPDLHSELNLSSLELGDSALYFCASSVDKSNEQFFGPGTRLTVL.

The rearrangement links TRBV29-1 to TRBJ1-2; no definite D call. The V end was cut by 0 bases, the J end by 14 bases, with 13 bases between. The germline CDR1 and CDR2 sequences are SQVTM and ANQGSEA. There are 11 residues in the CDR3. The CDR3 DNA reads TGCAGCGTTGAAGATGACACTCGAAGGACCTTC. Protein product: CSVEDDTRRTF.

The V call is TRBV2, the J call TRBJ1-6; D unclear. The V gene lost 7 bases and the J gene lost 10 bases, with 14 bases spanning the gap. CDR1 is SNHLY, CDR2 FYNNEI, per germline. The CDR3 consists of 13 residues. CDR3 sequence (DNA): TGTGCCAGCAATTGGGAGGGTTCCTCACCCCTCCACTTT. Its translation: CASNWEGSSPLHF.

The chain couples TRBV7-3 to TRBJ1-1; weak D call: TRBD1 (5 bases). Germline assignment: CDR1 SGHTA and CDR2 FQGTGA. V was shortened by 6 bases and J by 3 bases, with 11 bases between the two germline ends. The CDR3 has 13 residues. CDR3 loop: CASRDGQHTEAFF. CDR3 DNA: TGTGCCAGCAGGGACGGACAACACACTGAAGCTTTCTTT. The full variable domain, completed using reference TRBV7-3 and TRBJ1-1, is GAGVSQTPSNKVTEKGKYVELRCDPISGHTALYWYRQSLGQGPEFLIYFQGTGAADDSGLPNDRFFAVRPEGSVSTLKIQRTERGDSAVYLCASRDGQHTEAFFGQGTRLTVV.

This chain links TRBV10-3 with TRBJ1-2, with D unresolved. V was clipped by 2 bases and J by 2 bases, with 6 bases between them. This CDR3 is built from 13 residues. Per germline, CDR1 ENHRY and CDR2 SYGVKD. CDR3 sequence (DNA): TGTGCCATCAGTGAGAGCGAAAACTATGGCTACACCTTC. It is translated as CAISESENYGYTF.

This chain joins TRBV5-1 and TRBJ1-5; D is unclear. The CDR3 runs 14 residues. Looked up from germline, CDR1 is SGHRS and CDR2 is YFSETQ. Trimming left V 0 bases short and J 4 bases short, with 8 bases between. The CDR3 DNA follows: TGCGCCAGCAGCTTGGGGACGGGGAATCAGCCCCAGCATTTT. Its translation: CASSLGTGNQPQHF. Full variable domain (rest looked up from reference TRBV5-1 and TRBJ1-5): KAGVTQTPRYLIKTRGQQVTLSCSPISGHRSVSWYQQTPGQGLQFLFEYFSETQRNKGNFPGRFSGRQFSNSRSEMNVSTLELGDSALYLCASSLGTGNQPQHFGDGTRLSIL.

V gene TRBV5-4 combines with J gene TRBJ2-2; 7 bases match TRBD1. The germline CDR1 and CDR2 sequences are SGHNT and YYREEE (reference sequence). The CDR3 consists of 15 residues. The V segment lost 2 bases and the J segment 2 bases; nucleotides outside the gene matches: 3. The CDR3 DNA reads TGTGCCAGCAGCTTCGGACAGGTCAACACCGGGGAGCTGTTTTTT. Translated, it gives CASSFGQVNTGELFF.

The chain joins TRBV7-9 to TRBJ2-3; 15 bases match TRBD2. CDR3 size: 16 residues. V was pared by 5 bases and J by 4 bases, with 4 bases of the junction left unmatched. CDR1 SEHNR and CDR2 FQNEAQ come from the germline V gene (reference sequence). The CDR3 region has the DNA TGTGCCAGCAGCCTTGGACTAGCGGGAGGGGCAGATACGCAGTATTTT. It yields the protein CASSLGLAGGADTQYF.

The chain combines TRBV10-3 with TRBJ2-3; 11 bases are shared with TRBD1. Germline CDR1 reads ENHRY; CDR2 reads SYGVKD. The V gene end was trimmed by 6 bases and the J gene end by 3 bases; junction bases not matched to a gene: 5. This CDR3 comprises 15 residues. This CDR3 reads CAISYGTGGTDTQYF. In DNA form, the CDR3 reads TGTGCCATCAGCTACGGGACAGGGGGGACAGATACGCAGTATTTT.

The chain employs TRBV5-1 and TRBJ2-7, with TRBD1 as a possible D gene (6 bases). The CDR3 extends over 14 amino acids. The germline CDR1 and CDR2 sequences are SGHRS and YFSETQ. V was trimmed by 4 bases and J by 6 bases, leaving 17 bases between them. The DNA for the CDR3 is TGCGCCAGCAGCCCGACAGGCGGTCTTGGCGAGCAGTACTTC. Protein sequence: CASSPTGGLGEQYF. Supplemented by reference TRBV5-1 and TRBJ2-7, the full variable domain reads KAGVTQTPRYLIKTRGQQVTLSCSPISGHRSVSWYQQTPGQGLQFLFEYFSETQRNKGNFPGRFSGRQFSNSRSEMNVSTLELGDSALYLCASSPTGGLGEQYFGPGTRLTVT.

Only one count was recorded for this clone. The V and J genes are TRBV11-2 and TRBJ2-3; the match to TRBD2 covers 9 bases. Germline CDR1 and CDR2: SGHAT and FQNNGV. J was trimmed by 1 base and V by 5 bases; bases with no gene match: 7. This CDR3 is 16 amino acids long. CDR3 sequence (DNA): TGTGCCAGCAGCCTCCGGGCGGGGGGGCGCACAGATACGCAGTATTTT. It specifies CASSLRAGGRTDTQYF.

This clone was picked up one time. This chain connects TRBV7-2 to TRBJ2-1, with 8 positions matching TRBD2. The CDR3 covers 15 residues. Germline values: CDR1 SGHTA, CDR2 FQGNSA. V shed 5 bases, J shed 7 bases, and the junction held 10 bases outside the gene matches. The DNA of the CDR3 is TGTGCCAGCAGCGTGAGCGGGAGTATGGGGAATGAGCAGTTCTTC. This translates into CASSVSGSMGNEQFF.